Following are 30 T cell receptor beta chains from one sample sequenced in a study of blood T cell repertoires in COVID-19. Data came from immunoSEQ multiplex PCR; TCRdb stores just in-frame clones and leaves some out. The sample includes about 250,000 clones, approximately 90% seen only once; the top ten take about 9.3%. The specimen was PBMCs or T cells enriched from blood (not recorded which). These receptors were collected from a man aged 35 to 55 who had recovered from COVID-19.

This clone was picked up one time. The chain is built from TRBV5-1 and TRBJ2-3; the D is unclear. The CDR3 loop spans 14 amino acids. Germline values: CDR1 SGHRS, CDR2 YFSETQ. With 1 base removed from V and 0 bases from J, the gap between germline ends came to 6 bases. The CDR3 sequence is CASSLTSSTDTQYF. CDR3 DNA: TGCGCCAGCAGCTTGACATCTAGCACAGATACGCAGTATTTT.

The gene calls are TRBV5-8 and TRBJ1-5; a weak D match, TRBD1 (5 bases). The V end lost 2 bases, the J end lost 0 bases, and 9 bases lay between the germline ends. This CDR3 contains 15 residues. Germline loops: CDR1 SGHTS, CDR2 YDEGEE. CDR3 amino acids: CASSFEGASNQPQHF. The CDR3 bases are TGTGCCAGCAGCTTTGAAGGGGCTAGCAATCAGCCCCAGCATTTT.

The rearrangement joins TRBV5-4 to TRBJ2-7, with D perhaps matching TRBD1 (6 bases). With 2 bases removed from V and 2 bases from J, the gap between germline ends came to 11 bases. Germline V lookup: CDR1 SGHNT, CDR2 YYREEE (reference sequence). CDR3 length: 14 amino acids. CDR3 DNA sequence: TGTGCCAGCAGCTTACAGGGAGACCCCTACGAGCAGTACTTC. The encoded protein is CASSLQGDPYEQYF.

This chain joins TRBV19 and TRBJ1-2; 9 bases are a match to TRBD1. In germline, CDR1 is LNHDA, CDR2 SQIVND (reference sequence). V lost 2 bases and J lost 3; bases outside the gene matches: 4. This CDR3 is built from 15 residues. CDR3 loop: CASSIRQGEDYGYTF. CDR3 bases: TGTGCCAGTAGTATACGACAGGGGGAAGACTATGGCTACACCTTC. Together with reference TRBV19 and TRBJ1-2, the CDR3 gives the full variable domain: DGGITQSPKYLFRKEGQNVTLSCEQNLNHDAMYWYRQDPGQGLRLIYYSQIVNDFQKGDIAEGYSVSREKKESFPLTVTSAQKNPTAFYLCASSIRQGEDYGYTFGSGTRLTVV.

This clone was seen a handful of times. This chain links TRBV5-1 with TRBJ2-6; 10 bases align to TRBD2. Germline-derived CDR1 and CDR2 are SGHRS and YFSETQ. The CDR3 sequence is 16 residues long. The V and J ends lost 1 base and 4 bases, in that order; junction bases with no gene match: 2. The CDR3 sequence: CASSLSGGAGANVLTF. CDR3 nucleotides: TGCGCCAGCAGCTTGAGCGGGGGGGCCGGGGCCAACGTCCTGACTTTC.

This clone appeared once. This CDR3 is CASFQGLAGLNTGELFF. The CDR3 DNA reads as TGTGCCAGCTTTCAGGGACTAGCGGGACTGAACACCGGGGAGCTGTTTTTT. The rearrangement links TRBV19 to TRBJ2-2; 13 nucleotides line up with TRBD2. The germline CDR1 and CDR2 sequences are LNHDA and SQIVND (reference sequence). The CDR3 loop spans 17 amino acids. Trimming cost V 9 bases and J 1 base; bases outside gene matches: 8.

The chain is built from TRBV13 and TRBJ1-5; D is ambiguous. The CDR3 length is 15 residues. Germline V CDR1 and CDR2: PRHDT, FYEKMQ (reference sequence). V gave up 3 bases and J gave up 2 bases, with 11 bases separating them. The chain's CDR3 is CASSFSFSGNQPQHF. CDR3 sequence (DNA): TGTGCCAGCAGCTTCAGTTTTAGCGGCAATCAGCCCCAGCATTTT.

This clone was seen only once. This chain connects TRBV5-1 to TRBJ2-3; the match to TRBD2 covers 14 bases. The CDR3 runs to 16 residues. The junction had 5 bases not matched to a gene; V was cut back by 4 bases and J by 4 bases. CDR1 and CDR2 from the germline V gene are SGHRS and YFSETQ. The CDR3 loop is CASSAWTSGGPDTQYF. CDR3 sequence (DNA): TGCGCCAGCAGCGCCTGGACTAGCGGGGGGCCAGATACGCAGTATTTT.

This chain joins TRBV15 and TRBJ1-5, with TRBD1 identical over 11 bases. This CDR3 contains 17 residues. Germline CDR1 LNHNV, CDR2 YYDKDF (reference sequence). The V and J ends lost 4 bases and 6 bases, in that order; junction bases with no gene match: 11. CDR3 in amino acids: CATSTPGQGELSQPQHF. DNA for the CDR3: TGTGCCACCAGCACCCCGGGACAGGGGGAGTTGAGTCAGCCCCAGCATTTT.

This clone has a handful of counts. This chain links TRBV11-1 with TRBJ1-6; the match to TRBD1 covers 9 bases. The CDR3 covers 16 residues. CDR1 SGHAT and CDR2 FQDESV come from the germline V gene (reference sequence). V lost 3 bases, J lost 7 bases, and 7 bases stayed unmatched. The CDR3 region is CASSLQGQGLNSPLHF. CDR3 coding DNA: TGTGCCAGCAGCTTGCAGGGACAGGGACTGAATTCACCCCTCCACTTT. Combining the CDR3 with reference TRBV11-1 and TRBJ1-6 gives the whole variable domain EAEVAQSPRYKITEKSQAVAFWCDPISGHATLYWYRQILGQGPELLVQFQDESVVDDSQLPKDRFSAERLKGVDSTLKIQPAELGDSAMYLCASSLQGQGLNSPLHFGNGTRLTVT.

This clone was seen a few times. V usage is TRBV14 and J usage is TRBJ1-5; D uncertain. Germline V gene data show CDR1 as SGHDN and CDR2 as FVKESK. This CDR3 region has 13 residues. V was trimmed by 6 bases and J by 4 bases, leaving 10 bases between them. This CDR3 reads CASSPGWNQPQHF. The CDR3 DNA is TGTGCCAGCAGTCCCGGGTGGAATCAGCCCCAGCATTTT.

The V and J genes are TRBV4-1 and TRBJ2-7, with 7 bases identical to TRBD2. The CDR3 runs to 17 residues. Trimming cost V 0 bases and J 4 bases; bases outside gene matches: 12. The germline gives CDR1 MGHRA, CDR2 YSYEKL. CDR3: CASSQEGEGRRKYEQYF. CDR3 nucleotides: TGCGCCAGCAGCCAAGAAGGGGAGGGCCGGCGAAAATACGAGCAGTACTTC.

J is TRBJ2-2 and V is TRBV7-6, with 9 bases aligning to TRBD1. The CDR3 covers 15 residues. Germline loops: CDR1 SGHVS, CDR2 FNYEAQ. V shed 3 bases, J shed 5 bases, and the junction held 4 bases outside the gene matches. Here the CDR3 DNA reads TGTGCCAGCAGCTTGATACAGGGGGCGACCGGGGAGCTGTTTTTT. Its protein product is CASSLIQGATGELFF.

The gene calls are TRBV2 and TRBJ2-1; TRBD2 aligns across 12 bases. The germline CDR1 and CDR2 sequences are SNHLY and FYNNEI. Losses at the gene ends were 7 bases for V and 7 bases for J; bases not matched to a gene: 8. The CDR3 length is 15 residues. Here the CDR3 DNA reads TGTGCCAGCACTAGTACTAGCGGGAGGTCGAATGAGCAGTTCTTC. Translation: CASTSTSGRSNEQFF. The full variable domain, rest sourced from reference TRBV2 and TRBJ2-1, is EPEVTQTPSHQVTQMGQEVILRCVPISNHLYFYWYRQILGQKVEFLVSFYNNEISEKSEIFDDQFSVERPDGSNFTLKIRSTKLEDSAMYFCASTSTSGRSNEQFFGPGTRLTVL.

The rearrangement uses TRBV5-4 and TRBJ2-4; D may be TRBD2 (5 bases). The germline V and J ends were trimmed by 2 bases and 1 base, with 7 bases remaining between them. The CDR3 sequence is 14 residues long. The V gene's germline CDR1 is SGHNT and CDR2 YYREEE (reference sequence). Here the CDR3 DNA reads TGTGCCAGCAGCTTTCGGGGTGCCAAAAACATTCAGTACTTC. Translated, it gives CASSFRGAKNIQYF.

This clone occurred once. CDR3 nucleotide sequence: TGTGCCAGTAGTATATGGTCTAGCGGGAGCACAGATACGCAGTATTTT. Residues: CASSIWSSGSTDTQYF. This chain uses TRBV19 with TRBJ2-3, with 8 nucleotides matching TRBD2. The CDR3 is 16 residues long. With 2 bases clipped from V and 0 bases from J, the junction kept 4 bases outside the gene matches. CDR1 is LNHDA and CDR2 is SQIVND in the germline V gene (reference sequence).

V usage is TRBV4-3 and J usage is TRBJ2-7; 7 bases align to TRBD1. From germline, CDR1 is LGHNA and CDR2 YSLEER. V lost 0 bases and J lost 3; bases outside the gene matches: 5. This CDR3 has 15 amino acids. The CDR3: CASSQDRQGYYEQYF. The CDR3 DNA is TGCGCCAGCAGCCAAGACCGACAGGGCTACTACGAGCAGTACTTC.

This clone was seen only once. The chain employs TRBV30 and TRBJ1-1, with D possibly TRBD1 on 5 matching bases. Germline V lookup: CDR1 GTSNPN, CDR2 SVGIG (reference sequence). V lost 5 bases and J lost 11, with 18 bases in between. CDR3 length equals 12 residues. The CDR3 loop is CAWHYRSLSAFF. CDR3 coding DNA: TGTGCCTGGCATTACAGGAGTCTTAGTGCTTTCTTT.

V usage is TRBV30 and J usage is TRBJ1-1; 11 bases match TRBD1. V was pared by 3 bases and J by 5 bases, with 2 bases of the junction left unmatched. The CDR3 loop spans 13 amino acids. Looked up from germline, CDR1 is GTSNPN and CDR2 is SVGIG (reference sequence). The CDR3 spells CAWRGDRGTEAFF. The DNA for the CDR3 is TGTGCCTGGAGAGGGGACAGGGGGACTGAAGCTTTCTTT.

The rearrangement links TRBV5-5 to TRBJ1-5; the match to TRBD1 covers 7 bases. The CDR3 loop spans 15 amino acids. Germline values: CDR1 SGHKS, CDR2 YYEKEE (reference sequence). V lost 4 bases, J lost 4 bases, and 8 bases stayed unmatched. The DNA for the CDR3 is TGTGCCAGCAGCCCGGGACAGACCCGAAATCAGCCCCAGCATTTT. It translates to CASSPGQTRNQPQHF.

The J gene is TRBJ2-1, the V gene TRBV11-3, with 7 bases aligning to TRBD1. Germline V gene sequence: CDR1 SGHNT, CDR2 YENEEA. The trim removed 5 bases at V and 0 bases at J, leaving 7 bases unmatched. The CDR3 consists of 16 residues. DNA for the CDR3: TGTGCCAGCAGCCCCCGGGACAGTAACTCCTACAATGAGCAGTTCTTC. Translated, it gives CASSPRDSNSYNEQFF. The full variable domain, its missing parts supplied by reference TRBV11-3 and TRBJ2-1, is EAGVVQSPRYKIIEKKQPVAFWCNPISGHNTLYWYLQNLGQGPELLIRYENEEAVDDSQLPKDRFSAERLKGVDSTLKIQPAELGDSAVYLCASSPRDSNSYNEQFFGPGTRLTVL.

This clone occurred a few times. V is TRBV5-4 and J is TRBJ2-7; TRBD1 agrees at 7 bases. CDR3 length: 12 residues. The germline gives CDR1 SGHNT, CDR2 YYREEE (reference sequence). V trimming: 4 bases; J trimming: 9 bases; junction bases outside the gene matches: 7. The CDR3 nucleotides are TGTGCCAGCAGCCCTTCGACAGGGCGGCAGTACTTC. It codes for CASSPSTGRQYF.

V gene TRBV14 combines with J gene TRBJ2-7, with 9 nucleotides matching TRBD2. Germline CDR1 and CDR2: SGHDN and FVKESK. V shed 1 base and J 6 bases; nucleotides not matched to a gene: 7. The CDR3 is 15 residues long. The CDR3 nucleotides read TGTGCCAGCAGCCAAGGGACAGCGGGGGGCGGCGAGCAGTACTTC. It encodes CASSQGTAGGGEQYF.

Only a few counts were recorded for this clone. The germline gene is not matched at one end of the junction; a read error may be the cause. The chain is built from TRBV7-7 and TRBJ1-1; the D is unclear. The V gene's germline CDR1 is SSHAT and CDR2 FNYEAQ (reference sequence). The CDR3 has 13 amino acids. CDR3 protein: CASSERQNTEAFF. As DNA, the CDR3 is TGTGCTAGCAGCGAGAGACAGAACACTGAAGCTTTCTTT.

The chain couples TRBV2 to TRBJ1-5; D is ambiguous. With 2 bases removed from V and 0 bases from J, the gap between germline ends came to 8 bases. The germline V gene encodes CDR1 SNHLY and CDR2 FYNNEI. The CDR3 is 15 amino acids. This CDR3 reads CASSEPQFSNQPQHF. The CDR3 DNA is TGTGCCAGCAGTGAACCACAGTTTAGCAATCAGCCCCAGCATTTT.

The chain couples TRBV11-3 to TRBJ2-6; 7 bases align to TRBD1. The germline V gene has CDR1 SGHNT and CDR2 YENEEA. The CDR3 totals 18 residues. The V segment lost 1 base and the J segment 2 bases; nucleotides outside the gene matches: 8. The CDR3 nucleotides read TGTGCCAGCAGCTTAGGCAGGGGGAAGGATACTGGGGCCAACGTCCTGACTTTC. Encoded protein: CASSLGRGKDTGANVLTF.

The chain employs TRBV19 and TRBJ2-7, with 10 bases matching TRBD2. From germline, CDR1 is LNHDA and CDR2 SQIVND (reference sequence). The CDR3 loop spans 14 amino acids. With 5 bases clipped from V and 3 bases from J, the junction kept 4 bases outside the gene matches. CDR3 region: CASSEIAGGYEQYF. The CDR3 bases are TGTGCCAGTAGTGAAATAGCGGGAGGCTACGAGCAGTACTTC.

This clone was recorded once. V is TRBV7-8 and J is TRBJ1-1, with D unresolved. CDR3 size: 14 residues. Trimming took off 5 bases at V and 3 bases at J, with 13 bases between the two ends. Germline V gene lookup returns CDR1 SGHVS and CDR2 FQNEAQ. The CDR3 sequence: CASSATGRYTEAFF. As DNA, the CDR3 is TGTGCCAGCAGCGCAACCGGGAGATACACTGAAGCTTTCTTT.

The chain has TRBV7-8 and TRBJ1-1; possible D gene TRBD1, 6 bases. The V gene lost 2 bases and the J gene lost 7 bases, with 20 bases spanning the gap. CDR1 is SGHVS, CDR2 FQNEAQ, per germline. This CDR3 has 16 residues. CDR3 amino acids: CASSLQQGPRTGEAFF. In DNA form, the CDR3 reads TGTGCCAGCAGCTTACAACAGGGTCCCCGAACGGGTGAAGCTTTCTTT.

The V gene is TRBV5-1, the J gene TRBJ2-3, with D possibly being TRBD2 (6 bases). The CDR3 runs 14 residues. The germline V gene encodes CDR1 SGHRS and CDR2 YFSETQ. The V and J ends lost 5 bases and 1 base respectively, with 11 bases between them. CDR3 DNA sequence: TGCGCCAGCAGATATAGCGGACGCACAGATACGCAGTATTTT. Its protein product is CASRYSGRTDTQYF.